The 23 T cell receptor beta chains below all came from one sample that was sequenced in a study of blood T cell repertoires in COVID-19. Sequencing was performed with immunoSEQ multiplex PCR; in TCRdb, only in-frame clones are kept and a portion is missing. The table shows some 140,000 clones, with roughly four fifths occurring only once. Sequencing used peripheral blood. These receptors originate from a woman older than 75 with acute or convalescent COVID-19.

This chain joins TRBV20-1 and TRBJ1-1; D uncertain. Germline values: CDR1 DFQATT, CDR2 SNEGSKA (reference sequence). V was pared by 3 bases and J by 0 bases, with 23 bases between. The CDR3 runs 18 residues. The CDR3 sequence is CSASQPLGRGFVNTEAFF. In DNA form, the CDR3 reads TGCAGTGCTAGTCAACCCCTAGGAAGAGGCTTTGTGAACACTGAAGCTTTCTTT.

This clone appeared once. This chain links TRBV28 with TRBJ1-6; 8 bases are shared with TRBD1. This CDR3 is 16 amino acids long. Unmatched junction bases numbered 11, after V lost 11 bases and J lost 2 bases. Germline assignment: CDR1 MDHEN and CDR2 SYDVKM. The CDR3 DNA follows: TGTGCCGGCCTAACAGGGGGGACAACCTATAATTCACCCCTCCACTTT. Encoded protein: CAGLTGGTTYNSPLHF.

This clone was counted between two and nine times. This rearrangement joins TRBV5-1 to TRBJ2-4, with 9 bases fitting TRBD2. The CDR3 totals 17 residues. Germline V gene lookup returns CDR1 SGHRS and CDR2 YFSETQ. V shed 4 bases and J 7 bases; nucleotides not matched to a gene: 15. CDR3 in DNA: TGCGCCAGCAGCCCCCGAGGGGGCGGGGGGGGAAGTAACATTCAGTACTTC. As protein: CASSPRGGGGGSNIQYF.

This chain connects TRBV19 to TRBJ1-6, with 7 bases fitting TRBD1. The germline gives CDR1 LNHDA, CDR2 SQIVND (reference sequence). V lost 9 bases to trimming and J lost 7 bases; unmatched junction nucleotides: 6. This CDR3 has 13 amino acids. The DNA for the CDR3 is TGTGCCAGCGGGACAGTTATCAATTCACCCCTCCACTTT. Translated: CASGTVINSPLHF.

The chain links TRBV19 to TRBJ2-3, with 9 bases that match TRBD2. V trimming: 6 bases; J trimming: 4 bases; junction bases outside the gene matches: 11. Germline CDR1 is LNHDA and CDR2 is SQIVND (reference sequence). This CDR3 has 16 residues. The CDR3 reads CASRSLWRGGPDTQYF. CDR3 in DNA: TGTGCCAGTAGATCTCTGTGGCGGGGGGGACCAGATACGCAGTATTTT.

Only a few counts were recorded for this clone. The V and J genes are TRBV18 and TRBJ1-5; 8 bases match TRBD1. This CDR3 comprises 14 residues. In germline, CDR1 is KGHSH, CDR2 LQKENI. V shed 4 bases, J shed 5 bases, and the junction held 4 bases outside the gene matches. In DNA, the CDR3 is TGTGCCAGCTCACAGACAGGGGAGGATCAGCCCCAGCATTTT. Its translation is CASSQTGEDQPQHF.

The V and J genes are TRBV21-1 and TRBJ2-3; TRBD2 was called by the table and not checked on the DNA. TRBV21-1 is shown as a pseudogene. The CDR3 loop spans 15 amino acids. The CDR3 nucleotides are TGTGCCAGCAGCAATTGGTCGCTACGCACAGATACGCAGTATTTT. Residues: CASSNWSLRTDTQYF.

This chain uses TRBV7-9 with TRBJ2-1; D is unresolved. Trimming pared 0 bases from V and 0 bases from J, leaving 3 bases between. Germline lookup yields CDR1 SEHNR and CDR2 FQNEAQ (reference sequence). The CDR3 has 14 residues. The CDR3 nucleotides read TGTGCCAGCAGCTTAGCGAGCTCCTACAATGAGCAGTTCTTC. Translated: CASSLASSYNEQFF.

Notes on this clone: The same CDR3 also results from other DNA sequences found in this sample. The J gene is TRBJ2-7, the V gene TRBV24-1; D is undetermined. Germline lookup yields CDR1 KGHDR and CDR2 SFDVKD. This CDR3 is built from 14 residues. V lost 3 bases and J lost 2, with 10 bases in between. The chain's CDR3 is CATSDPDNPYEQYF. CDR3 bases: TGTGCCACCAGTGATCCAGACAACCCCTACGAGCAGTACTTC.

This chain connects TRBV6-5 to TRBJ1-2, with D possibly TRBD1 on 6 matching bases. Germline V gene lookup returns CDR1 MNHEY and CDR2 SVGAGI. CDR3 size: 16 residues. V lost 2 bases, J lost 5 bases, and 18 bases lay in between. CDR3 nucleotides: TGTGCCAGCAGTTACACCCCCGGTGGGGGACAATATGGCTACACCTTC. Its protein product is CASSYTPGGGQYGYTF.

The chain couples TRBV4-2 to TRBJ1-1, with TRBD1 as a possible D gene (6 bases). Trimming pared 0 bases from V and 1 base from J, leaving 18 bases between. This CDR3 has 18 amino acids. CDR1 and CDR2 (germline): LGHNA, YNFKEQ. CDR3 sequence: CASSQELKVAGANTEAFF. The CDR3 DNA is TGTGCCAGCAGCCAAGAATTGAAGGTAGCAGGGGCGAACACTGAAGCTTTCTTT.

The V call is TRBV7-9, the J call TRBJ2-1, with D maybe TRBD1 (6 bases). The germline CDR1 and CDR2 sequences are SEHNR and FQNEAQ (reference sequence). This CDR3 has 16 amino acids. V was clipped by 2 bases and J by 1 base, with 12 bases between them. CDR3 protein: CASSLPSRGSYNEQFF. CDR3 nucleotides: TGTGCCAGCAGCTTACCCTCGAGGGGGTCCTACAATGAGCAGTTCTTC.

The chain is built from TRBV9 and TRBJ2-3; the match to TRBD2 covers 8 bases. The germline V gene has CDR1 SGDLS and CDR2 YYNGEE. V lost 4 bases and J lost 6; bases outside the gene matches: 16. The CDR3 has 17 residues. CDR3: CASSPRGSGGFFDTQYF. In DNA form, the CDR3 reads TGTGCCAGCAGCCCGCGTGGGAGCGGGGGATTTTTTGATACGCAGTATTTT.

V is TRBV5-4 and J is TRBJ2-7; TRBD2 agrees at 7 bases. V was pared by 4 bases and J by 3 bases, with 10 bases of the junction left unmatched. Germline values: CDR1 SGHNT, CDR2 YYREEE (reference sequence). This CDR3 contains 15 residues. CDR3 residues: CASSVGGILSYEQYF. CDR3 DNA: TGTGCCAGCAGCGTGGGAGGGATACTCAGCTACGAGCAGTACTTC.

This chain links TRBV15 with TRBJ2-1, with a possible D match to TRBD1 (6 bases). The CDR3 extends over 14 amino acids. The germline V gene encodes CDR1 LNHNV and CDR2 YYDKDF (reference sequence). V was shortened by 0 bases and J by 14 bases, with 17 bases between the two germline ends. The CDR3, as DNA: TGTGCCACCAGCAGAGAGAAACCTGAGGACAGTGAGTTCTTC. Its protein product is CATSREKPEDSEFF.

The chain combines TRBV25-1 with TRBJ2-3; D perhaps matches TRBD2 (6 bases). CDR3 length: 16 amino acids. Germline-derived CDR1 and CDR2 are MGHDK and SYGVNS. Trimming left V 1 base short and J 2 bases short, with 13 bases between. The CDR3 nucleotides read TGTGCCAGCAGTGAATTCGGCGGGGATGACACAGATACGCAGTATTTT. Protein product: CASSEFGGDDTDTQYF. Based on the CDR3 plus reference TRBV25-1 and TRBJ2-3, the full variable domain is EADIYQTPRYLVIGTGKKITLECSQTMGHDKMYWYQQDPGMELHLIHYSYGVNSTEKGDLSSESTVSRIRTEHFPLTLESARPSHTSQYLCASSEFGGDDTDTQYFGPGTRLTVL.

This chain uses TRBV3-1 (or the pseudogene TRBV3-2) with TRBJ1-1; D is perhaps TRBD1 (5 bases). Trimming shortened V by 3 bases and J by 3 bases, and 14 bases separated the two germline ends. CDR1 and CDR2 from the germline V gene are LGHDT and YNNKEL (reference sequence). The CDR3 totals 15 residues. CDR3 in amino acids: CASSQTSGTDTEAFF. The CDR3, as DNA: TGTGCCAGCAGCCAGACTAGTGGGACGGACACTGAAGCTTTCTTT.

The chain is built from TRBV18 and TRBJ1-4, with 10 bases fitting TRBD1. Germline trimming cut 0 bases from V and 7 bases from J; bases unmatched to any gene: 8. Germline V CDR1 and CDR2: KGHSH, LQKENI. This CDR3 has 17 amino acids. The DNA for the CDR3 is TGTGCCAGCTCACCACCGGGACAGGGGCCCCCTGGTGAAAAACTGTTTTTT. Amino acid sequence: CASSPPGQGPPGEKLFF. The variable domain in full, completed from reference TRBV18 and TRBJ1-4, reads NAGVMQNPRHLVRRRGQEARLRCSPMKGHSHVYWYRQLPEEGLKFMVYLQKENIIDESGMPKERFSAEFPKEGPSILRIQQVVRGDSAAYFCASSPPGQGPPGEKLFFGSGTQLSVL.

V gene TRBV18 combines with J gene TRBJ1-2; weak D call: TRBD1 (5 bases). V was cut by 4 bases and J by 2 bases, with 5 bases left in between. The CDR3 runs to 12 residues. Germline CDR1 and CDR2: KGHSH and LQKENI. CDR3 loop: CASSQGNYGYTF. DNA for the CDR3: TGTGCCAGCTCACAGGGGAACTATGGCTACACCTTC.

V gene TRBV12-5 combines with J gene TRBJ2-1; 12 positions match TRBD1. This CDR3 comprises 15 residues. J lost 6 bases, V lost 6 bases, and 6 bases had no gene match. The germline CDR1 and CDR2 sequences are LGHNT and FRNRAP. This CDR3 is CASGPGQGASNEQFF. Written as DNA, the CDR3 is TGTGCTAGTGGACCGGGACAGGGGGCGAGCAATGAGCAGTTCTTC.

CDR3 nucleotide sequence: TGTGCCAGCAGTGAAGCGAGGCTAGCGGGGGGGAATGAGCAGTTCTTC. Protein: CASSEARLAGGNEQFF. The rearrangement links TRBV2 to TRBJ2-1, with 12 bases matching TRBD2. The ends lost 0 bases at V and 7 bases at J; junction bases unmatched: 4. Germline assignment: CDR1 SNHLY and CDR2 FYNNEI. This CDR3 has 16 amino acids.

This rearrangement joins TRBV20-1 to TRBJ2-5, with TRBD2 as a possible D gene (5 bases). The CDR3 is 11 residues long. The germline V gene encodes CDR1 DFQATT and CDR2 SNEGSKA (reference sequence). V was trimmed by 3 bases and J by 5 bases, leaving 7 bases between them. CDR3 residues: CSASWEETQYF. As DNA, the CDR3 is TGCAGTGCTAGTTGGGAGGAGACCCAGTACTTC.

The chain links TRBV6-2 or TRBV6-3 to TRBJ1-6; 9 nucleotides agree with TRBD1. V shed 4 bases and J 5 bases; nucleotides not matched to a gene: 6. The CDR3 totals 16 residues. From germline, CDR1 is MNHEY and CDR2 SVGEGT. The CDR3 reads CASSFPGQGNNSPLHF. CDR3 sequence (DNA): TGTGCCAGCAGTTTTCCGGGACAGGGAAATAATTCACCCCTCCACTTT.